These T cell receptor beta chains were read from a single sample in a study of regulatory T cells in long-lasting Graves disease. MiXCR, run by TCRdb on the multiplex PCR reads, gives a single entry per CDR3 protein. The top ten hold approximately 9% of the sample, which has over 450,000 distinct CDR3 sequences, around 12% seen once. These data also formed part of another study, on T cells in Graves' hyperthyroidism and ophthalmopathy.

Sequenced here: peripheral blood mononuclear cells (PBMCs), sampled at new diagnosis, from a patient treated with antithyroid drugs. These TCRs come from a woman under 40 with Graves disease. Both conserved end residues are part of each CDR3. The D gene is left open where the match is weak. A clone size is listed for some rows: how often the clone was seen (once, few, many), or a class if it is expanded.

>TRBV2|-|many|TRBJ1-3
TGTGCCAGCAGCCAGCTTGGAGGGCCTGGAAACACCATATATTTT
CASSQLGGPGNTIYF
>TRBV20-1|-|few|TRBJ1-4
TGCAGTGCTCGGGACGGTCGGTATGAAAAACTGTTTTTT
CSARDGRYEKLFF
>TRBV29-1|TRBD2|many|TRBJ2-1
TGCAGCGTTGCGGGGGGGGCTTACAATGAGCAGTTCTTC
CSVAGGAYNEQFF
>TRBV27|-|-|TRBJ2-1
TGTGCCAGCAGCGTACCGAGCTCCTACAATGAGCAGTTCTTC
CASSVPSSYNEQFF
>TRBV2|TRBD2|-|TRBJ2-7
TGTGCCAGCAGTGGACGTCTAGCGGGAGGACCCCCTTCCTACGAGCAGTACTTC
CASSGRLAGGPPSYEQYF
>TRBV18|-|many|TRBJ2-2
TGTGCCAGCTCACGGGGGATAACAAGGGGAAACACCGGGGAGCTGTTTTTT
CASSRGITRGNTGELFF
>TRBV5-1|-|-|TRBJ2-5
TGCGCCAGCAGCTTGATAGGTACCGCGGGGGAGACCCAGTACTTC
CASSLIGTAGETQYF
>TRBV30|TRBD1|many|TRBJ2-7
TGTGCCTGGAGTGTACGAGTTTGGAGACAGGGGTCCCACGAGCAGTACTTC
CAWSVRVWRQGSHEQYF
>TRBV7-3|TRBD2|many|TRBJ2-1
TGTGCCAGCAGCTTAAGTCCGGGACTAGCGGGAGTTAACAATGAGCAGTTCTTC
CASSLSPGLAGVNNEQFF
>TRBV28|-|few|TRBJ1-5
TGTGCCAGCAGAAACTCTGGGGGGGGTGGGGCCCAGCATTTT
CASRNSGGGGAQHF
>TRBV5-1|-|many|TRBJ1-6
TGCGCCAGCAGCTTGAATCAGGGATGGGGCTCACCCCTCCACTTT
CASSLNQGWGSPLHF
>TRBV6-2/TRBV6-3|-|many|TRBJ2-3
TGTGCCAGCAACGGTTTTACCCTGGGAATGCCAGATACGCAGTATTTT
CASNGFTLGMPDTQYF
>TRBV2|-|many|TRBJ1-5
TGTGCCAGCAGTCCCCTACTGACAGGAGGACAGCCCCAGCATTTT
CASSPLLTGGQPQHF
>TRBV29-1|TRBD1|many|TRBJ2-1
TGCAGCGTTGTCGGGACAGGTACCTACAATGAGCAGTTCTTC
CSVVGTGTYNEQFF
>TRBV7-9|TRBD2|many|TRBJ2-5
TGTGCCAGCAGCCTACTAGCGACTCAAGAGACCCAGTACTTC
CASSLLATQETQYF
>TRBV9|TRBD1|few|TRBJ2-1
TGTGCCAGTGGGAGACAGGGGTACAATGAGCAGTTCTTC
CASGRQGYNEQFF
>TRBV28|-|many|TRBJ2-6
TGTGCCAGCAGTCTGGGGGGACTCTCTGGGGCCAACGTCCTGACTTTC
CASSLGGLSGANVLTF
>TRBV12-3/TRBV12-4|-|-|TRBJ1-2
TGTGCCAGCAGTTTAGGGGTGCGGCCCGGCTACACCTTC
CASSLGVRPGYTF
>TRBV5-4|TRBD1|-|TRBJ2-2
TGTGCCAGCAGCGATCGGGACAGTTCCACCGGGGAGCTGTTTTTT
CASSDRDSSTGELFF
>TRBV28|TRBD1|-|TRBJ2-2
TGTGCCAGCAGTCATAAGGGGGCTCGAACCGGGGAGCTGTTTTTT
CASSHKGARTGELFF
>TRBV12-5|-|many|TRBJ2-3
TGTGCTAGTGGTCAAGGCCCCGGAACAGATACGCAGTATTTT
CASGQGPGTDTQYF
>TRBV7-8|-|many|TRBJ2-7
TGTGCCAGCAGCTTAGCGGAGTTCCCGGACTACGAGCAGTACTTC
CASSLAEFPDYEQYF
>TRBV5-6|-|-|TRBJ1-2
TGTGCCAGCAGTTCCCGCCTTTTCTATGGCTACACCTTC
CASSSRLFYGYTF
>TRBV19|-|-|TRBJ1-2
TGTGCCAGTTTACAGGGATATTATGGCTACACCTTC
CASLQGYYGYTF
>TRBV27|-|many|TRBJ1-3
TGTGCCAGCAGTTTATCTGGGATTGGAGGAAACACCATATATTTT
CASSLSGIGGNTIYF
>TRBV11-2|TRBD2|many|TRBJ2-1
TGTGCCAGCAGCGCAATAGCGGGAGGGCCGCTTAAGGATGAGCAGTTCTTC
CASSAIAGGPLKDEQFF
>TRBV29-1|TRBD1|many|TRBJ1-1
TGCAGCGTTGACGTTGGACAGGGGGCCCATTCGGAAGCTTTCTTT
CSVDVGQGAHSEAFF
>TRBV7-3|-|many|TRBJ2-3
TGTGCCAGCAGCTTAGCCAGGGACACAGATACGCAGTATTTT
CASSLARDTDTQYF
>TRBV3-1|-|many|TRBJ2-1
TGTGCCAGCAGCACAAACAATGAGCAGTTCTTC
CASSTNNEQFF
>TRBV11-2|-|many|TRBJ2-7
TGTGCCAGCAGCTTATCAGCGGAGGTCTCCTACGAGCAGTACTTC
CASSLSAEVSYEQYF
>TRBV4-2|TRBD1|-|TRBJ1-1
TGTGCCAGCAGCCAAGGGACAGGGGGGTTCAACACTGAAGCTTTCTTT
CASSQGTGGFNTEAFF
>TRBV6-1|TRBD1|many|TRBJ1-2
TGTGCCAGCAACACAGGGGACGGAGGCTACACCTTC
CASNTGDGGYTF
>TRBV20-1|TRBD1|few|TRBJ2-1
TGCAGTGCTAGAGATTGGGGACAGGGGGAGAATGAGCAGTTCTTC
CSARDWGQGENEQFF
>TRBV28|TRBD1|-|TRBJ2-1
TGTGCCAGCAGTGACTACAGGGGTACCGTTGGTGAGCAGTTCTTC
CASSDYRGTVGEQFF
>TRBV5-1|-|-|TRBJ1-2
TGCGCCAGCAGCTTTTCCCCAGGCCTCACTAACTATGGCTACACCTTC
CASSFSPGLTNYGYTF
>TRBV3-1|-|many|TRBJ2-1
TGTGCCAGCGGGAATTATGAGCAGTTCTTC
CASGNYEQFF
>TRBV11-2|-|many|TRBJ2-7
TGTGCCAGCAGCTCTCTAGGTGGGCGCAACGAGCAGTACTTC
CASSSLGGRNEQYF
>TRBV3-1|-|many|TRBJ2-5
TGTGCCAGCAGCCAAGTATACGGCCCCGCGGGGGAGACCCAGTACTTC
CASSQVYGPAGETQYF
>TRBV3-1|TRBD2|many|TRBJ2-3
TGTGCCAGCAGCCAAGATCGGGAGGCCCCCGGCACAGATACGCAGTATTTT
CASSQDREAPGTDTQYF
>TRBV11-3|-|many|TRBJ1-2
TGTGCCAGCAGCGGACGCAAGGGAAAGAACTATGGCTACACCTTC
CASSGRKGKNYGYTF
>TRBV2|-|many|TRBJ1-2
TGTGCCAGCAGTGATAGGGGGATCTATGGCTACACCTTC
CASSDRGIYGYTF
>TRBV19|-|many|TRBJ2-1
TGTGCCAGTAGTATCAGGGTAACTGGCCTCTACAATGAGCAGTTCTTC
CASSIRVTGLYNEQFF
>TRBV2|-|many|TRBJ1-1
TGTGCCAGCAGTGAAATACTAGGGGGCACTGAAGCTTTCTTT
CASSEILGGTEAFF
>TRBV5-1|-|few|TRBJ1-1
TGCGCCAGCAGCTCTCCAGTCGGGACGGCGTATACTGAAGCTTTCTTT
CASSSPVGTAYTEAFF
>TRBV11-2|TRBD2|many|TRBJ2-1
TGTGCCAGCAGCAAGATCACCATAACTAAGCGGGAGGGTTACAATGAGCAGTTCTTC
CASSKITITKREGYNEQFF
>TRBV24-1|TRBD2|many|TRBJ2-3
TGTGCCACCAGTGTCGGGACTAGCGGGAGCGGAGATACGCAGTATTTT
CATSVGTSGSGDTQYF
>TRBV6-1|-|many|TRBJ2-2
TGTGCCAGCACGATTTCTTGGGGCGGGGAGCTGTTTTTT
CASTISWGGELFF
>TRBV24-1|-|many|TRBJ2-3
TGTGCCACCAGTGATTTTCGCGGGCTAGTCACAGATACGCAGTATTTT
CATSDFRGLVTDTQYF